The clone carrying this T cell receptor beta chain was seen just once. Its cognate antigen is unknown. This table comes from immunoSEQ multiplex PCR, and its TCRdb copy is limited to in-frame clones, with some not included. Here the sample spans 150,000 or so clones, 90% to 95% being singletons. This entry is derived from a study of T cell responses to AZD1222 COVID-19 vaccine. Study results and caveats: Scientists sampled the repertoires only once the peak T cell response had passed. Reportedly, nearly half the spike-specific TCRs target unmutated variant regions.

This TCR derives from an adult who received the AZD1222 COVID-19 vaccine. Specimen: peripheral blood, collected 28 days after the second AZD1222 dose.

The CDR3 here is CASTPGGQFISRGYTF. CDR3 DNA sequence: TGTGCCAGCACCCCCGGGGGGCAGTTTATATCTAGGGGCTACACCTTC. This chain connects TRBV4-2 to TRBJ1-2; possible D gene TRBD1, 6 bases. V lost 7 bases and J 8 bases, leaving 26 bases between the germline ends. The CDR3 consists of 16 residues. Germline V CDR1 and CDR2: LGHNA, YNFKEQ.